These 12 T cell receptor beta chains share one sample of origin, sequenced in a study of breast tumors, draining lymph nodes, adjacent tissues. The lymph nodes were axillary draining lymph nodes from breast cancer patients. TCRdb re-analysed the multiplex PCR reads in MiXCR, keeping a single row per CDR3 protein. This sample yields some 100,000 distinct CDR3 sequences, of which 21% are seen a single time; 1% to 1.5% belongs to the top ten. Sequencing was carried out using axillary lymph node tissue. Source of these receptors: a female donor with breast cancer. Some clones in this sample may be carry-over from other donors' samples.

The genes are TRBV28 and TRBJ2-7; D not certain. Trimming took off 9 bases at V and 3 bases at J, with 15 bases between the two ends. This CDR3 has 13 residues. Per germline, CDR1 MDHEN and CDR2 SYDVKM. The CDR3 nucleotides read TGTGCCAGTCGAGGCAGCCCACTCTACGAGCAGTACTTC. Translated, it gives CASRGSPLYEQYF.

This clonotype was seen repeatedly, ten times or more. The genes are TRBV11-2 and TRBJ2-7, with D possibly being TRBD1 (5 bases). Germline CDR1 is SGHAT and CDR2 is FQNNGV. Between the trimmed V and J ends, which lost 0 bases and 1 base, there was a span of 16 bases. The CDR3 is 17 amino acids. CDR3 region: CASSLEGRYAPSYEQYF. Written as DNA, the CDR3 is TGTGCCAGCAGCTTAGAGGGGCGGTATGCCCCTTCCTACGAGCAGTACTTC.

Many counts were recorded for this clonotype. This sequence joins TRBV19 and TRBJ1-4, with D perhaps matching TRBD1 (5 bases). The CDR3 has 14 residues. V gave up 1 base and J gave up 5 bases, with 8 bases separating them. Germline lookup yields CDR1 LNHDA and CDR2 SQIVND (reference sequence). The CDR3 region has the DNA TGTGCCAGTAGTATAGTTGGGGGAAATGAAAAACTGTTTTTT. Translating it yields CASSIVGGNEKLFF.

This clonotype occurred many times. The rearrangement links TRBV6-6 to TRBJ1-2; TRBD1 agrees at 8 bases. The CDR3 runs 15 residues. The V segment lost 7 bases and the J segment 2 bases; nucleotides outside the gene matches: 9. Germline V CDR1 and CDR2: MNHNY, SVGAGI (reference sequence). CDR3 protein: CASKPPGQENYGYTF. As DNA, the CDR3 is TGTGCCAGCAAACCACCGGGACAGGAGAACTATGGCTACACCTTC.

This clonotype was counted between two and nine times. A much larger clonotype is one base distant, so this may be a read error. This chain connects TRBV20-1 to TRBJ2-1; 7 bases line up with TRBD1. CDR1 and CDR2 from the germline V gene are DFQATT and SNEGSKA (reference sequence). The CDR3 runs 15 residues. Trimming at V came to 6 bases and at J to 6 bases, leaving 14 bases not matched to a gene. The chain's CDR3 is CSAPRGRARSNEQFF. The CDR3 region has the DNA TGCAGTGCCCCTAGGGGGCGAGCGAGGAGCAATGAGCAGTTCTTC.

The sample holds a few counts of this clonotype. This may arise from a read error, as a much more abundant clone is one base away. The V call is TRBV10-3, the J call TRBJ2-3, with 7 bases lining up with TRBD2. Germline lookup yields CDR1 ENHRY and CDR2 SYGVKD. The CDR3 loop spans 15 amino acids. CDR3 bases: TGTGCCACCAGTACGGCGAGCGGGGACACAGATACGCAGTATTTT. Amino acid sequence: CATSTASGDTDTQYF.

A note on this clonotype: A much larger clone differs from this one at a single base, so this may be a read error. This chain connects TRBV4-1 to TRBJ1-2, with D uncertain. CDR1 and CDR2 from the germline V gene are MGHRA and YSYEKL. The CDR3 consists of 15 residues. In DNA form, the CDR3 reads TGCACCAGCAGCCAAGATGGCACCCCGGGGAGCGGCTACACCTTC. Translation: CTSSQDGTPGSGYTF.

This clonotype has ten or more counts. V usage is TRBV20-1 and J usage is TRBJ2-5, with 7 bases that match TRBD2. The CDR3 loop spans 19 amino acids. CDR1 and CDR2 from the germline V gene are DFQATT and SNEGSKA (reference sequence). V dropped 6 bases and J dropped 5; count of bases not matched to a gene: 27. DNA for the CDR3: TGCAGTGCCGAACAAGAAAGATATGACTGGCGGGAGTTGCCGGAGACCCAGTACTTC. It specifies CSAEQERYDWRELPETQYF.

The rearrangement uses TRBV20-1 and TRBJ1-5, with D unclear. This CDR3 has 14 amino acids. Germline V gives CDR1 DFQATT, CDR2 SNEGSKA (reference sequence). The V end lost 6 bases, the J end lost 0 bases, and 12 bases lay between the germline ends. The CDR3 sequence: CSAPPVDSNQPQHF. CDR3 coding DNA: TGCAGTGCCCCTCCGGTCGATAGCAATCAGCCCCAGCATTTT.

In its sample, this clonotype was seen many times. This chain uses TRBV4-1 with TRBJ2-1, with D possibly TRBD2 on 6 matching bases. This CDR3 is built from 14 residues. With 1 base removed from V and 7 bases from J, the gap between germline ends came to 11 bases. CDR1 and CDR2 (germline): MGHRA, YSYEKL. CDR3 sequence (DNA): TGCGCCAGCAGCCAAGGGGCTAGCGCTAATGAGCAGTTCTTC. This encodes CASSQGASANEQFF.

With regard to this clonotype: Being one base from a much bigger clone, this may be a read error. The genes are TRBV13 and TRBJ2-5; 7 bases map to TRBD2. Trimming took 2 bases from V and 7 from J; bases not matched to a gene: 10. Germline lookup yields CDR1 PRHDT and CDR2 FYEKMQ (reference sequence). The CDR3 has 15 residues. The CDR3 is CASSLRPTSLGTQYF. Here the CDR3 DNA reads TGTGCCAGCAGCTTACGCCCGACTAGCCTGGGGACCCAGTACTTC.

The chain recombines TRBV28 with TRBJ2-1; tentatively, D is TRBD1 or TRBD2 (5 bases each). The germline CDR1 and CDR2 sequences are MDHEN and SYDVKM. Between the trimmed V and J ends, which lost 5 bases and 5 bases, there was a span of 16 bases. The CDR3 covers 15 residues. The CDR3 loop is CASSPPGQGDNEQFF. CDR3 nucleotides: TGTGCCAGCAGTCCCCCCGGGCAGGGAGACAATGAGCAGTTCTTC.